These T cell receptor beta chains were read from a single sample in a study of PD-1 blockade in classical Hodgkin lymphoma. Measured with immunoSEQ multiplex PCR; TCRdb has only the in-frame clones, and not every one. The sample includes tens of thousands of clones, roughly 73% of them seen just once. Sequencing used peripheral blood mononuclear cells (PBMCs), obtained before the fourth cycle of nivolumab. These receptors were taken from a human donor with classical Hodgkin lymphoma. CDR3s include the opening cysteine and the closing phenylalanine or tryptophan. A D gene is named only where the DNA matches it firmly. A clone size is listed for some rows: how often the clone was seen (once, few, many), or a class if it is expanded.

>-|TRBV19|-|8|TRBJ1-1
CASSWAFF
TGTGCCAGTAGTTGGGCTTTCTTT
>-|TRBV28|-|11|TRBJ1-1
CASSSRPEAFF
TGTGCCAGCAGTTCCCGTCCCGAAGCTTTCTTT
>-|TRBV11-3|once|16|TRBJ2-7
CASTPGVIARSYEQYF
TGTGCCAGCACCCCAGGGGTAATAGCAAGGTCCTACGAGCAGTACTTC
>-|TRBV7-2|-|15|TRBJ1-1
CASSLRVGPNTEAFF
TGTGCCAGCAGCTTAAGGGTAGGACCGAACACTGAAGCTTTCTTT
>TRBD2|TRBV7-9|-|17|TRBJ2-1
CASSSRRPGLAGGEQFF
TGTGCCAGCAGCTCCCGACGTCCGGGACTAGCGGGTGGTGAGCAGTTCTTC
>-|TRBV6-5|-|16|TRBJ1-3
CASSYGKGDSGNTIYF
TGTGCCAGCAGTTACGGGAAAGGAGACTCTGGAAACACCATATATTTT
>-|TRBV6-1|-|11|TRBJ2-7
CASSYGTEQYF
TGTGCCAGCAGTTACGGCACCGAGCAGTACTTC
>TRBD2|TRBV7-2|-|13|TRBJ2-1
CASRLAGGTALVF
TGTGCCAGCAGGTTAGCGGGGGGCACCGCTTTGGTCTTC
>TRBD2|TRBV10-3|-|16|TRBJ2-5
CAISDPSLAAGETQYF
TGTGCCATCAGCGATCCGAGCCTAGCGGCGGGAGAGACCCAGTACTTC
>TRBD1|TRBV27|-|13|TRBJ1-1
CASKVDRDTEAFF
TGTGCCAGCAAGGTGGACAGGGACACTGAAGCTTTCTTT
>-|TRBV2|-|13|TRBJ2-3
CASSPFLPDTQYF
TGTGCCAGCAGTCCCTTTCTGCCAGATACGCAGTATTTT
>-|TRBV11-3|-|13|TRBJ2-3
CASSFGLTDTQYF
TGTGCCAGCAGCTTCGGACTCACAGATACGCAGTATTTT
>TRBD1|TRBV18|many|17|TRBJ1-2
CASSPLEDRLANYGYTF
TGTGCCAGCTCACCACTTGAGGACAGGCTAGCTAACTATGGCTACACCTTC
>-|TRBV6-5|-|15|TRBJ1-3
CASRPNRDSGNTIYF
TGTGCCAGCAGACCCAACAGGGACTCTGGAAACACCATATATTTT
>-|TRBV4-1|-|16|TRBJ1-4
CASSLGRVGAFEKLFF
TGCGCCAGCAGCCTCGGCAGGGTTGGCGCCTTTGAAAAACTGTTTTTT
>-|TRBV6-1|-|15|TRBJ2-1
CASSEGRGSYNEQFF
TGTGCCAGCAGTGAGGGCAGGGGATCCTACAATGAGCAGTTCTTC
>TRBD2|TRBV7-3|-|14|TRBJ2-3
CASSPPGGTDTQYF
TGTGCCAGCAGCCCGCCCGGGGGGACAGATACGCAGTATTTT
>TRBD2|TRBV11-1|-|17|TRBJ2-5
CASSPTQGLAGMETQYF
TGTGCCAGCAGCCCGACCCAGGGACTAGCGGGAATGGAGACCCAGTACTTC
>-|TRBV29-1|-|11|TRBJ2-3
CSVGGPDTQYF
TGCAGCGTTGGTGGCCCAGATACGCAGTATTTT
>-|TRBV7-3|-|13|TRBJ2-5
CASSPSGGETQYF
TGTGCCAGCAGCCCCTCCGGGGGAGAGACCCAGTACTTC
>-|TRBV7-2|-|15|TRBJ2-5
CASSMGGGSEETQYF
TGTGCCAGCAGCATGGGAGGGGGCTCGGAGGAGACCCAGTACTTC
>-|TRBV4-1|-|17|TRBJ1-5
CASSQSFSVYSNQPQHF
TGCGCCAGCAGCCAATCGTTTTCGGTTTATAGCAATCAGCCCCAGCATTTT
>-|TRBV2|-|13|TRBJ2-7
CASSEEVFYEQYF
TGTGCCAGCAGTGAAGAGGTCTTCTACGAGCAGTACTTC
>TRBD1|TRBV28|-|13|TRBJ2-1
CASTTGTYNEQFF
TGTGCCAGCACGACAGGGACCTACAATGAGCAGTTCTTC
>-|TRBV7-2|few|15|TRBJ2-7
CASNPGGAQNYEQYF
TGTGCCAGCAACCCCGGAGGGGCCCAGAACTACGAGCAGTACTTC
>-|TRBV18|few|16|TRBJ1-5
CASSPPGGLGHQPQHF
TGTGCCAGCTCACCACCGGGGGGGCTAGGCCATCAGCCCCAGCATTTT
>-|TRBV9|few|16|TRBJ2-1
CASSVGQASGYNEQFF
TGTGCCAGCAGCGTAGGTCAAGCGTCCGGCTACAATGAGCAGTTCTTC